This TCR beta chain comes out of a study of cytomegalovirus exposure and HLA in healthy donors. Turning to the study itself: The 100 million to 120 million unique TCR beta sequences, from approximately 170 million T cells, were found by an earlier analysis.

The study's findings and limits: A cluster of highly shared sequence variants was likely a sequencing artifact. Relative to the approximately 700-donor mean, N-insertions were reportedly fewer in an Asian-associated ancestry cluster in a later analysis.

In the PCR, 60 Vbeta and 13 Jbeta primers were used. Profiled with immunoSEQ multiplex PCR; TCRdb holds only in-frame clones, not every one. Of 85,000 to 130,000 clones in the sample, 79% are singletons; the top ten hold over 4%. Germline loops: CDR1 GTSNPN, CDR2 SVGIG (reference sequence). V was clipped by 0 bases and J by 7 bases, with 15 bases between them. CDR3 length equals 14 residues. Only a few counts were recorded for this clone. Its antigen is not identified. The receptor was isolated from a female donor in good health and CMV-seropositive. The V and J genes are TRBV30 and TRBJ2-5; a possible D gene is TRBD2 (7 bases). The sample taken for sequencing was PBMCs. DNA for the CDR3: TGTGCCTGGAGTGTAACGGGGGGCCTGGGGACCCAGTACTTC. It encodes CAWSVTGGLGTQYF.